These 29 T cell receptor beta chains were all obtained from the same sample, sequenced in a study of CD8+CD57+ T cells in acquired aplastic anemia. Sequenced patients had shown CD8+CD57+ cell expansion by flow cytometry. Profiling that covered TCR beta VDJ and CDR3 relied on genomic DNA as its template. TCRdb reprocessed the reads with MiXCR, giving one entry per CDR3 protein. The sample records under 250,000 distinct CDR3 sequences, more than 40% being singletons. The sample taken for sequencing was sorted CD4+, CD8+, or CD8+CD57+ T cells (not recorded which) from PBMCs. These receptors were collected from a human donor with aplastic anemia.

This sequence joins TRBV15 and TRBJ2-1; TRBD2 is a possible D gene (6 bases). In germline, CDR1 is LNHNV, CDR2 YYDKDF (reference sequence). This CDR3 spans 14 amino acids. V was shortened by 0 bases and J by 8 bases, with 11 bases between the two germline ends. CDR3 sequence: CATSRESGAYEQFF. Here the CDR3 DNA reads TGTGCCACCAGCAGAGAATCGGGAGCATATGAGCAGTTCTTC.

The chain employs TRBV24-1 and TRBJ1-5, with TRBD1 identical over 9 bases. The length of the CDR3 is 16 residues. Losses at the gene ends were 2 bases for V and 7 bases for J; bases not matched to a gene: 8. Per germline, CDR1 KGHDR and CDR2 SFDVKD. In DNA form, the CDR3 reads TGTGCCACCAGTGATTCTGGACAGGGGTTCATCCAGCCCCAGCATTTT. Translated, it gives CATSDSGQGFIQPQHF.

In its sample, this clonotype was seen many times. The rearrangement uses TRBV2 and TRBJ2-7, with TRBD1 as a possible D gene (5 bases). Looked up from germline, CDR1 is SNHLY and CDR2 is FYNNEI. The CDR3 spans 14 residues. With 2 bases removed from V and 2 bases from J, the gap between germline ends came to 10 bases. CDR3 loop: CASSEFQGTYEQYF. The CDR3 nucleotides read TGTGCCAGCAGTGAATTCCAGGGAACCTACGAGCAGTACTTC.

The gene calls are TRBV19 and TRBJ2-1; 12 bases map to TRBD1. Unmatched junction bases numbered 10, after V lost 5 bases and J lost 5 bases. The length of the CDR3 is 17 residues. Germline-derived CDR1 and CDR2 are LNHDA and SQIVND (reference sequence). CDR3 region: CASSAGTGGRSDNEQFF. The CDR3 DNA follows: TGTGCCAGTAGTGCCGGGACAGGGGGCAGAAGCGACAATGAGCAGTTCTTC.

The gene calls are TRBV7-2 and TRBJ1-1, with D perhaps matching TRBD1 (5 bases). The V end lost 5 bases, the J end lost 2 bases, and 9 bases lay between the germline ends. From germline, CDR1 is SGHTA and CDR2 FQGNSA. The CDR3 sequence is 13 residues long. CDR3 bases: TGTGCCAGCAGCCAAGGGGACAACACTGAAGCTTTCTTT. This encodes CASSQGDNTEAFF.

V gene TRBV19 combines with J gene TRBJ2-3, with TRBD1 identical over 10 bases. The J segment lost 5 bases and the V segment lost 10 bases, leaving 6 bases of the junction unmatched. The germline V gene has CDR1 LNHDA and CDR2 SQIVND (reference sequence). The CDR3 consists of 13 residues. The CDR3 DNA reads as TGTGCCACCGGGGACAGGGGATTAGATACGCAGTATTTT. Protein product: CATGDRGLDTQYF.

J is TRBJ2-3 and V is TRBV7-9, with TRBD2 matching over 14 bases. V dropped 4 bases and J dropped 0; count of bases not matched to a gene: 6. The V gene's germline CDR1 is SEHNR and CDR2 FQNEAQ (reference sequence). The length of the CDR3 is 18 residues. CDR3 nucleotide sequence: TGTGCCAGCAGCTACGGGACTAGCGGGGGCCTTAGCACAGATACGCAGTATTTT. This sequence encodes CASSYGTSGGLSTDTQYF.

CDR3 amino acids: CASSLIETGGVDTQYF. In DNA form, the CDR3 reads TGTGCCAGCAGCTTGATCGAGACAGGGGGCGTGGATACGCAGTATTTT. The chain is built from TRBV5-5 and TRBJ2-3, with 10 bases that match TRBD1. The CDR3 sequence is 16 residues long. The ends lost 1 base at V and 6 bases at J; junction bases unmatched: 8. CDR1 and CDR2 (germline): SGHKS, YYEKEE (reference sequence).

This chain joins TRBV7-9 and TRBJ1-4; D unresolved. V lost 5 bases and J 8 bases, leaving 9 bases between the germline ends. Germline V CDR1 and CDR2: SEHNR, FQNEAQ (reference sequence). The CDR3 covers 12 residues. The CDR3 region is CASSQVMEKLFF. CDR3 coding DNA: TGTGCCAGCAGCCAGGTTATGGAAAAACTGTTTTTT.

The rearrangement uses TRBV25-1 and TRBJ2-5; TRBD1 is a possible D gene (6 bases). The CDR3 runs 13 residues. Deletions cut 1 base from V and 7 bases from J, with 10 bases between. The germline V gene has CDR1 MGHDK and CDR2 SYGVNS. The CDR3 is CASSESQGWTQYF. CDR3 coding DNA: TGTGCCAGCAGTGAATCACAGGGATGGACCCAGTACTTC. The variable domain in full, with the rest retrieved from reference TRBV25-1 and TRBJ2-5, is EADIYQTPRYLVIGTGKKITLECSQTMGHDKMYWYQQDPGMELHLIHYSYGVNSTEKGDLSSESTVSRIRTEHFPLTLESARPSHTSQYLCASSESQGWTQYFGPGTRLLVL.

This clonotype has only a few counts. The J gene is TRBJ2-1, the V gene TRBV6-5; TRBD2 matches 10 bases. After removal of 5 bases from V and 2 bases from J, the junction contained 18 bases not matched to a gene. Germline V gene lookup returns CDR1 MNHEY and CDR2 SVGAGI. This CDR3 is built from 20 residues. The CDR3 is CASSAQAGGPDRSTYNEQFF. Written as DNA, the CDR3 is TGTGCCAGCAGTGCCCAAGCGGGGGGGCCGGATAGATCGACCTACAATGAGCAGTTCTTC.

Ten or more counts support this clonotype. CDR3 amino acids: CASSPQLGYEQYF. The DNA for the CDR3 is TGTGCCAGCAGCCCCCAACTAGGTTACGAGCAGTACTTC. V usage is TRBV3-1 and J usage is TRBJ2-7, with D maybe TRBD2 (5 bases). The CDR3 has 13 residues. The ends were cut back, 4 bases at V and 4 bases at J, with 11 bases in the middle. From germline, CDR1 is LGHDT and CDR2 YNNKEL (reference sequence).

Concerning this clonotype: This could be a read error, since a much larger clone is one nucleotide away. The V gene is TRBV28, the J gene TRBJ2-5; D is uncertain. The CDR3 runs 12 residues. The germline gives CDR1 MDHEN, CDR2 SYDVKM. The CDR3 DNA reads as TGTGCCAACAGTTACCAGCAAGAGACCCAGTACTTC. It is translated as CANSYQQETQYF.

The chain has TRBV29-1 and TRBJ2-3; D ambiguous. Germline CDR1 reads SQVTM; CDR2 reads ANQGSEA. Trimming took 3 bases from V and 4 from J, leaving 11 bases between them. This CDR3 has 13 residues. The CDR3 nucleotides read TGCAGCGTTGAGTACTCGGCGGCAGATACGCAGTATTTT. Protein: CSVEYSAADTQYF.

This chain uses TRBV12-3 or TRBV12-4 with TRBJ2-7; D might be TRBD1 (6 bases). The CDR3 length is 10 residues. Trimming pared 7 bases from V and 7 bases from J, leaving 8 bases between. The CDR3 region is CASKGDEQYF. In DNA, the CDR3 is TGTGCCAGCAAGGGGGATGAGCAGTACTTC.

This clonotype came up a few times. V gene TRBV28 combines with J gene TRBJ1-5, with TRBD1 identical over 9 bases. V shed 3 bases and J 4 bases; nucleotides not matched to a gene: 10. Germline V gene sequence: CDR1 MDHEN, CDR2 SYDVKM. There are 17 residues in the CDR3. In nucleotides, the CDR3 is TGTGCCAGCAGTTTGGATCGGGACAGGGTCTTGAATCAGCCCCAGCATTTT. Translating gives CASSLDRDRVLNQPQHF.

In its sample, this clonotype was seen many times. The rearrangement links TRBV6-6 to TRBJ2-2; perhaps TRBD1 as D (6 bases). Trimming left V 6 bases short and J 0 bases short, with 11 bases between. Germline lookup yields CDR1 MNHNY and CDR2 SVGAGI (reference sequence). The CDR3 consists of 15 residues. The CDR3 region is CASSIDRPNTGELFF. CDR3 bases: TGTGCCAGCAGCATTGACAGGCCGAACACCGGGGAGCTGTTTTTT.

This clonotype was seen more than once but under ten times. CDR3 region: CSVEWAGGRETQYF. Written as DNA, the CDR3 is TGCAGCGTTGAGTGGGCAGGGGGCAGGGAGACCCAGTACTTC. The rearrangement uses TRBV29-1 and TRBJ2-5, with 8 bases lining up with TRBD1. The CDR3 contains 14 residues. Per germline, CDR1 SQVTM and CDR2 ANQGSEA. Germline trimming cut 3 bases from V and 5 bases from J; bases unmatched to any gene: 8. The whole variable domain, remainder taken from reference TRBV29-1 and TRBJ2-5, is SAVISQKPSRDICQRGTSLTIQCQVDSQVTMMFWYRQQPGQSLTLIATANQGSEATYESGFVIDKFPISRPNLTFSTLTVSNMSPEDSSIYLCSVEWAGGRETQYFGPGTRLLVL.

The gene calls are TRBV7-6 and TRBJ1-3, with D possibly matching TRBD1 (5 bases). Per germline, CDR1 SGHVS and CDR2 FNYEAQ. Trimming removed 0 bases from V and 0 bases from J, with 12 bases in between. This CDR3 is 17 amino acids long. The CDR3 sequence: CASSLAPQGFSGNTIYF. CDR3 bases: TGTGCCAGCAGCTTAGCCCCTCAGGGCTTCTCTGGAAACACCATATATTTT.

The genes are TRBV15 and TRBJ2-5, with D perhaps assigned TRBD1 or TRBD2 (5 bases each). The CDR3 is 18 residues long. CDR1 and CDR2 from the germline V gene are LNHNV and YYDKDF (reference sequence). The V end lost 0 bases, the J end lost 2 bases, and 19 bases lay between the germline ends. The CDR3: CATSRDGGVTYPQETQYF. The CDR3 DNA is TGTGCCACCAGCAGAGATGGGGGAGTGACGTACCCACAAGAGACCCAGTACTTC.

With regard to this clonotype: A much larger clone lies one base from this, so it may be a read error. CDR3 in DNA: TGTGCCAGCAGGGAAACACCACAAGAGACCCAGTACTTC. It codes for CASRETPQETQYF. V and J are TRBV28 and TRBJ2-5; unclear D gene. Germline-derived CDR1 and CDR2 are MDHEN and SYDVKM. This CDR3 has 13 residues. V was shortened by 6 bases and J by 2 bases, with 10 bases between the two germline ends.

This clonotype was counted at least ten times. The chain couples TRBV7-2 to TRBJ2-7; 7 bases fit TRBD2. Trimming removed 0 bases from V and 2 bases from J; junction bases left unmatched: 4. This CDR3 comprises 15 residues. The germline gives CDR1 SGHTA, CDR2 FQGNSA. As DNA, the CDR3 is TGTGCCAGCAGCTTAGCGGGAGGGTCCCCCTACGAGCAGTACTTC. Its protein is CASSLAGGSPYEQYF.

This rearrangement joins TRBV10-2 to TRBJ1-6; D is unresolved. In germline, CDR1 is WSHSY, CDR2 SAAADI. This CDR3 comprises 15 residues. The V gene lost 1 base and the J gene lost 0 bases, with 4 bases spanning the gap. DNA for the CDR3: TGCGCCAGCAGTGAGTTAAGCTCCTATAATTCACCCCTCCACTTT. This encodes CASSELSSYNSPLHF.

The chain carries TRBV10-2 and TRBJ2-5; possible D gene TRBD1, 7 bases. CDR3 length: 12 amino acids. V dropped 8 bases and J dropped 3 bases, with 10 bases sitting between them. The germline V gene encodes CDR1 WSHSY and CDR2 SAAADI. For the CDR3, the DNA is TGCGCCAGCGGAGGGACAGAAGAGACCCAGTACTTC. It translates to CASGGTEETQYF.

The chain joins TRBV7-9 to TRBJ2-5; 9 bases line up with TRBD2. V lost 2 bases to trimming and J lost 5 bases; unmatched junction nucleotides: 12. The germline gives CDR1 SEHNR, CDR2 FQNEAQ (reference sequence). The CDR3 totals 17 residues. CDR3 residues: CASSLLSGGRTGETQYF. In DNA, the CDR3 is TGTGCCAGCAGCTTACTGAGCGGGGGGAGAACCGGGGAGACCCAGTACTTC.

The chain has TRBV2 and TRBJ2-5, with 8 positions matching TRBD2. J lost 5 bases, V lost 6 bases, and 11 bases had no gene match. Looked up from germline, CDR1 is SNHLY and CDR2 is FYNNEI. There are 15 residues in the CDR3. Written as DNA, the CDR3 is TGTGCCAGCAGCGCGGTCGGGGGGGCCGGGGAGACCCAGTACTTC. Amino acid sequence: CASSAVGGAGETQYF.

V usage is TRBV27 and J usage is TRBJ1-2, with D hard to call. Germline CDR1 and CDR2: MNHEY and SMNVEV (reference sequence). The CDR3 is 14 residues long. With 11 bases removed from V and 7 bases from J, the gap between germline ends came to 23 bases. For the CDR3, the DNA is TGTGCCGCTGGTCCGAGCGGGAGCTCTGCTGGCTACACCTTC. It translates to CAAGPSGSSAGYTF.

V is TRBV5-1 and J is TRBJ2-1; tentatively, D is TRBD1 (7 bases). CDR1 and CDR2 (germline): SGHRS, YFSETQ. This CDR3 is 15 amino acids long. Trimming left V 7 bases short and J 8 bases short, with 22 bases between. The CDR3 sequence: CASLEGAGNVDEQFF. The CDR3 bases are TGCGCCAGCTTGGAGGGGGCGGGGAACGTGGATGAGCAGTTCTTC.

This clonotype has at least ten counts. CDR3 loop: CASSVGARARVATEAFF. In nucleotides, the CDR3 is TGTGCCAGCAGCGTAGGGGCAAGGGCCAGGGTCGCCACTGAAGCTTTCTTT. This chain connects TRBV9 to TRBJ1-1; tentatively, D is TRBD1 (5 bases). The CDR3 consists of 17 residues. Germline V gene data show CDR1 as SGDLS and CDR2 as YYNGEE. Between the trimmed V and J ends, which lost 0 bases and 4 bases, there was a span of 19 bases. Full variable domain (rest looked up from reference TRBV9 and TRBJ1-1): DSGVTQTPKHLITATGQRVTLRCSPRSGDLSVYWYQQSLDQGLQFLIQYYNGEERAKGNILERFSAQQFPDLHSELNLSSLELGDSALYFCASSVGARARVATEAFFGQGTRLTVV.